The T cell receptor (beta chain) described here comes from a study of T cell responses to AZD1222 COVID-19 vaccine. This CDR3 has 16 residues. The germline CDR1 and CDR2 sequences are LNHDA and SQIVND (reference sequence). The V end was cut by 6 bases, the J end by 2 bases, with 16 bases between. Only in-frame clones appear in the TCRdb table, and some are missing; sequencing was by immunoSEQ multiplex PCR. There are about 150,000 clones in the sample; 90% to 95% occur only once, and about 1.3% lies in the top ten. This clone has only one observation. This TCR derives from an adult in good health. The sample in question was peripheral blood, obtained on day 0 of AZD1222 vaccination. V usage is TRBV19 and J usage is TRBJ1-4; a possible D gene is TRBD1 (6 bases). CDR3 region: CASSPGQSMTNEKLFF. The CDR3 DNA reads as TGTGCCAGTAGCCCTGGACAGTCGATGACTAATGAAAAACTGTTTTTT.